This T cell receptor (beta chain) was found in a study of shared clonotypes between healthy human individuals. Overall study context: For every donor, three CD4 naive, three CD4 memory, two CD8 naive and one CD8 memory plates were used.

As regards this clone: Its antigen is unidentified.

CDR1 and CDR2 (germline): SGHTA, FQGNSA. This CDR3 has 12 residues. With 5 bases removed from V and 7 bases from J, the gap between germline ends came to 9 bases. Sequencing used immunoSEQ multiplex PCR; TCRdb keeps in-frame clones, though not all of them. The sample includes 950,000 to 1,100,000 clones, about 80% of them seen just once. The study, taken as a whole, reports: Sampling covered blood only; tissue repertoires likely differ. When compared with the clonotypes that were shared by all four sorted-subset donors, the non-shared clonotypes turned out to have lower generation probabilities. Rarefaction analysis demonstrated incomplete sorted-subset sequencing notwithstanding large depth.

The clonotype was recovered from a man aged 18-30 years in good health. Some clones in this sample may be carry-over from other donors' samples. Source material: memory CD4+ T cells from PBMCs. Regarding subset: CD45RA-negative fraction. The chain employs TRBV7-2 and TRBJ2-1; D call uncertain. This CDR3 reads CASSVVKNEQFF. Here the CDR3 DNA reads TGTGCCAGCAGCGTAGTTAAGAATGAGCAGTTCTTC.